Reported below is one T cell receptor (beta chain). Its antigen remains unidentified. This specimen comes from a study of cytomegalovirus exposure and HLA in healthy donors. The table came from immunoSEQ multiplex PCR; TCRdb's copy has only in-frame clones and leaves some out. The sample lists about 70,000 clones, more than 85% occurring once. Overall study findings and caveats: Overall, approximately 150 TCR beta chains were annotated as cytomegalovirus-associated.

CDR1 is LNHDA and CDR2 is SQIVND in the germline V gene (reference sequence). V was cut by 2 bases and J by 3 bases, with 11 bases left in between. This CDR3 comprises 14 residues. The clonotype was recovered from a man younger than 35 in good health and CMV-seropositive. J is TRBJ2-7 and V is TRBV19, with D perhaps matching TRBD2 (6 bases). Material: PBMCs. The CDR3 DNA reads TGTGCCAGTAGTATACTGACGGGGGACTACGAGCAGTACTTC. This sequence encodes CASSILTGDYEQYF.